Following are 19 T cell receptor beta chains from one sample sequenced in a study of blood T cell repertoires in COVID-19. The method was immunoSEQ multiplex PCR; TCRdb's version includes in-frame clones alone and lacks a portion of them. The repertoire includes fewer than 150,000 clones, 84% of them detected once, and 9.5% to 15% sits in the top ten. The sample consisted of peripheral blood. All receptors come from a human donor in a cohort sampled during active COVID-19.

The chain has TRBV11-2 and TRBJ2-2; D unresolved. V lost 3 bases, J lost 1 base, and 6 bases lay in between. This CDR3 is built from 14 residues. The germline V gene has CDR1 SGHAT and CDR2 FQNNGV. CDR3: CASSFAVNTGELFF. DNA for the CDR3: TGTGCCAGCAGCTTCGCGGTGAACACCGGGGAGCTGTTTTTT.

The chain recombines TRBV18 with TRBJ2-1, with 7 bases matching TRBD1. Germline V CDR1 and CDR2: KGHSH, LQKENI. This CDR3 comprises 14 residues. Unmatched junction bases numbered 4, after V lost 4 bases and J lost 4 bases. The CDR3, as DNA: TGTGCCAGCTCACAGGACAGGTCGTACAATGAGCAGTTCTTC. Protein product: CASSQDRSYNEQFF.

This sequence joins TRBV27 and TRBJ2-7; 9 bases map to TRBD1. Germline V lookup: CDR1 MNHEY, CDR2 SMNVEV (reference sequence). The V and J ends lost 6 bases and 6 bases, in that order; junction bases with no gene match: 12. This CDR3 contains 15 residues. The CDR3 DNA sequence: TGTGCCAGCAGCCAAACCGGGACAGGGCTTGGCGAGCAGTACTTC. This encodes CASSQTGTGLGEQYF.

V and J are TRBV5-1 and TRBJ2-1, with D perhaps matching TRBD2 (6 bases). CDR3 length equals 15 residues. V gave up 7 bases and J gave up 5 bases, with 19 bases separating them. Germline CDR1 and CDR2: SGHRS and YFSETQ. CDR3 coding DNA: TGCGCCAGCGGGCCGGGGCTTGGGGGGAACAATGAGCAGTTCTTC. Translating gives CASGPGLGGNNEQFF.

This chain uses TRBV14 with TRBJ1-2; D uncertain. CDR1 and CDR2 (germline): SGHDN, FVKESK. Trimming stripped 3 bases from V and 4 bases from J, with 9 bases between. This CDR3 region has 13 residues. CDR3 bases: TGTGCCAGCAGCCATCAAGAGGGCTATGGCTACACCTTC. It is translated as CASSHQEGYGYTF.

This chain uses TRBV10-3 with TRBJ2-5; 9 bases fit TRBD2. The germline V gene has CDR1 ENHRY and CDR2 SYGVKD. The CDR3 consists of 17 residues. V gave up 3 bases and J gave up 5 bases; unmatched junction bases: 13. CDR3: CAISEGSSGAVGETQYF. The CDR3, as DNA: TGTGCCATCAGTGAAGGGTCTAGCGGGGCGGTGGGCGAGACCCAGTACTTC.

This rearrangement joins TRBV9 to TRBJ2-5, with 11 bases matching TRBD2. The V gene's germline CDR1 is SGDLS and CDR2 YYNGEE. This CDR3 has 16 residues. With V trimmed by 4 bases and J by 3 bases, 8 bases remained unmatched. The CDR3 loop reads CASSIRPSGGKETQYF. Here the CDR3 DNA reads TGTGCCAGCAGCATTAGACCTAGCGGGGGGAAAGAGACCCAGTACTTC.

This chain uses TRBV28 with TRBJ2-7; the D gene is possibly TRBD1 (6 bases). The V end lost 7 bases, the J end lost 2 bases, and 9 bases lay between the germline ends. From germline, CDR1 is MDHEN and CDR2 SYDVKM. This CDR3 contains 12 residues. The CDR3 reads CASNWGPYEQYF. CDR3 nucleotide sequence: TGTGCCAGCAATTGGGGGCCCTACGAGCAGTACTTC.

The V call is TRBV5-5, the J call TRBJ1-5, with 11 positions matching TRBD1. The V segment lost 3 bases and the J segment 7 bases; nucleotides outside the gene matches: 9. Per the germline V gene, CDR1 is SGHKS and CDR2 is YYEKEE (reference sequence). The CDR3 is made up of 16 amino acids. CDR3 sequence (DNA): TGTGCCAGCAGCTACGCCGGACAGGGGGCAGGGCAGCCCCAGCATTTT. Its protein is CASSYAGQGAGQPQHF.

This chain connects TRBV3-1 (or the pseudogene TRBV3-2) to TRBJ1-5; possibly TRBD1 for D (5 bases). Trimming took 1 base from V and 5 from J, leaving 12 bases between them. CDR1 LGHDT and CDR2 YNNKEL come from the germline V gene (reference sequence). This CDR3 spans 15 amino acids. CDR3 nucleotides: TGTGCCAGCAGCCAAGCGGGGGTATTGGATCAGCCCCAGCATTTT. Amino acids: CASSQAGVLDQPQHF.

The chain joins TRBV2 to TRBJ1-3, with 7 bases aligning to TRBD1. Germline-derived CDR1 and CDR2 are SNHLY and FYNNEI. The CDR3 extends over 16 amino acids. Trimming removed 9 bases from V and 3 bases from J; junction bases left unmatched: 14. In DNA form, the CDR3 reads TGTGCCAGTACCTCTTGGACTCAGGGGGGTGGAAACACCATATATTTT. This translates into CASTSWTQGGGNTIYF.

The chain recombines TRBV27 with TRBJ1-1, with D maybe TRBD1 (5 bases). The V and J ends lost 1 base and 9 bases respectively, with 15 bases between them. In germline, CDR1 is MNHEY, CDR2 SMNVEV (reference sequence). The CDR3 length is 14 residues. The DNA for the CDR3 is TGTGCCAGCAGTTTATGGGCGGGGAAGGGGAAAGCTTTCTTT. Translated: CASSLWAGKGKAFF.

This clone came up a few times. The chain is built from TRBV12-5 and TRBJ2-1, with D possibly being TRBD2 (5 bases). Between the trimmed V and J ends, which lost 3 bases and 4 bases, there was a span of 19 bases. Germline V CDR1 and CDR2: LGHNT, FRNRAP. This CDR3 is built from 17 residues. The CDR3 coding sequence is TGTGCTAGTGGTTTAAGCATTGACGGGGTCGGGTACAATGAGCAGTTCTTC. Amino acids: CASGLSIDGVGYNEQFF.

CDR3 nucleotide sequence: TGCGCCAGCAGCTTGGGGCAGGGTGGTTCTGAAGCTTTCTTT. Its translation: CASSLGQGGSEAFF. The V call is TRBV5-1, the J call TRBJ1-1, with D possibly being TRBD1 (5 bases). CDR1 SGHRS and CDR2 YFSETQ come from the germline V gene. Trimming shortened V by 0 bases and J by 6 bases, and 12 bases separated the two germline ends. The CDR3 loop spans 14 amino acids.

The rearrangement joins TRBV4-2 to TRBJ1-6; 8 nucleotides align to TRBD1. Germline CDR1 is LGHNA and CDR2 is YNFKEQ. Trimming took 3 bases from V and 9 from J; bases not matched to a gene: 7. There are 15 residues in the CDR3. The CDR3 loop is CASSHTQGVGSPLHF. CDR3 nucleotides: TGTGCCAGCAGCCATACACAGGGGGTGGGTTCACCCCTCCACTTT.

The CDR3, as DNA: TGCAGCGTTGAAAAAGGGGCCCAGTACTTC. It codes for CSVEKGAQYF. The V and J genes are TRBV29-1 and TRBJ2-5, with a weak D call TRBD1 (5 bases). V lost 2 bases, J lost 9 bases, and 7 bases lay in between. CDR1 is SQVTM, CDR2 ANQGSEA, per germline. This CDR3 region has 10 residues.

The J gene is TRBJ2-7, the V gene TRBV7-9; 7 bases map to TRBD2. The CDR3 totals 15 residues. After removal of 0 bases from V and 5 bases from J, the junction contained 7 bases not matched to a gene. Germline V gene lookup returns CDR1 SEHNR and CDR2 FQNEAQ (reference sequence). CDR3 amino acids: CASSLAVWTRDEQYF. The CDR3 DNA follows: TGTGCCAGCAGCTTAGCTGTTTGGACTAGAGACGAGCAGTACTTC.

The chain carries TRBV20-1 and TRBJ2-3, with 10 bases lining up with TRBD2. With V trimmed by 3 bases and J by 6 bases, 9 bases remained unmatched. This CDR3 has 15 amino acids. CDR1 DFQATT and CDR2 SNEGSKA come from the germline V gene (reference sequence). The CDR3: CSASGSGGAEDTQYF. CDR3 sequence (DNA): TGCAGTGCTAGTGGAAGCGGGGGGGCCGAGGATACGCAGTATTTT.

The CDR3 loop is CASRERGNRYEQFF. In DNA form, the CDR3 reads TGCGCCAGCAGAGAGAGGGGGAATAGGTATGAGCAGTTCTTC. The V gene is TRBV5-1, the J gene TRBJ2-1, with D possibly matching TRBD1 (6 bases). Germline CDR1 is SGHRS and CDR2 is YFSETQ. Trimming removed 5 bases from V and 8 bases from J, with 17 bases in between. The CDR3 sequence is 14 residues long.